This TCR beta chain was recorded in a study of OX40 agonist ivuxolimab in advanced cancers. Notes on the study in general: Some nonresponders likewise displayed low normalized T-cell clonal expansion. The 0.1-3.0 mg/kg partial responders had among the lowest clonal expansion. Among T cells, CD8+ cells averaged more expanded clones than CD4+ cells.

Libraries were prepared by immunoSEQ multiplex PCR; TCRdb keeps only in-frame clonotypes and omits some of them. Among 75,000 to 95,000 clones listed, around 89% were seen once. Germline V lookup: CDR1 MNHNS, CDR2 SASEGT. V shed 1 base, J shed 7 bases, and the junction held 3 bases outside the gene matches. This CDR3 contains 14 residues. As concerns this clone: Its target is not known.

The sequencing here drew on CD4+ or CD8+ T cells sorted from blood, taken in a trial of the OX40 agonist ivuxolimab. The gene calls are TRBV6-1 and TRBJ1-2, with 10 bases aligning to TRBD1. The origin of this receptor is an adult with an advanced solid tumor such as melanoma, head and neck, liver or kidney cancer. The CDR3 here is CASSEGTGGGGYTF. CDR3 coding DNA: TGTGCCAGCAGTGAAGGGACAGGGGGTGGTGGCTACACCTTC.